One sample yielded the 30 T cell receptor beta chains listed below, sequenced in a study of CD8 T cells in Susac syndrome. Random hexamers primed reverse transcription of about 0.5 to 1 ug RNA. TCRdb re-called the immunoSEQ multiplex PCR reads through MiXCR, storing one row per CDR3 protein. In the table there are roughly 120,000 distinct CDR3 sequences, around 94% of which are singletons. Sequenced input: CD4+ T cells from PBMCs. The source is a human donor with multiple sclerosis.

This sequence joins TRBV7-8 and TRBJ2-7; D not certain. The CDR3 length is 15 residues. Between the trimmed V and J ends, which lost 5 bases and 2 bases, there was a span of 16 bases. Germline-derived CDR1 and CDR2 are SGHVS and FQNEAQ. The CDR3 loop is CASSPPARPPYEQYF. DNA for the CDR3: TGTGCCAGCAGCCCCCCAGCACGGCCTCCCTACGAGCAGTACTTC. The variable domain in full, completed from reference TRBV7-8 and TRBJ2-7, reads GAGVSQSPRYKVAKRGQDVALRCDPISGHVSLFWYQQALGQGPEFLTYFQNEAQLDKSGLPSDRFFAERPEGSVSTLKIQRTQQEDSAVYLCASSPPARPPYEQYFGPGTRLTVT.

The chain links TRBV7-2 to TRBJ2-7, with 10 nucleotides matching TRBD1. J was trimmed by 5 bases and V by 5 bases; bases with no gene match: 6. CDR1 SGHTA and CDR2 FQGNSA come from the germline V gene. The CDR3 runs to 14 residues. CDR3 in DNA: TGTGCCAGCAGCCCGGGACAGGGGTTCGACGAGCAGTACTTC. It is translated as CASSPGQGFDEQYF.

In this sample, this clonotype turned up many times. The V gene is TRBV11-2, the J gene TRBJ2-3; no definite D call. This CDR3 contains 11 residues. The germline V gene encodes CDR1 SGHAT and CDR2 FQNNGV. V lost 3 bases to trimming and J lost 3 bases, with 1 base between them. DNA for the CDR3: TGTGCCAGCAGCTTGACAGATACGCAGTATTTT. Its protein product is CASSLTDTQYF.

This chain connects TRBV12-3 or TRBV12-4 to TRBJ1-1; 10 bases match TRBD1. V was clipped by 5 bases and J by 4 bases; unmatched bases: 16. The CDR3 is 18 amino acids. The CDR3 loop is CASSTKKPDRGLPTEAFF. CDR3 in DNA: TGTGCCAGCAGTACTAAAAAACCCGACAGGGGGCTACCCACTGAAGCTTTCTTT.

J is TRBJ1-1 and V is TRBV2, with no clear D. The CDR3 has 13 amino acids. Trimming stripped 7 bases from V and 4 bases from J, with 13 bases between. Germline V gene sequence: CDR1 SNHLY, CDR2 FYNNEI. CDR3: CASKGSGGTEAFF. In nucleotides, the CDR3 is TGTGCCAGCAAAGGGTCAGGAGGCACTGAAGCTTTCTTT.

The chain employs TRBV6-5 and TRBJ2-5, with TRBD1 as a possible D gene (5 bases). The CDR3 extends over 13 amino acids. V lost 6 bases, J lost 1 base, and 9 bases lay in between. The V gene's germline CDR1 is MNHEY and CDR2 SVGAGI. CDR3 in amino acids: CASRRQIQETQYF. In nucleotides, the CDR3 is TGTGCCAGCAGGCGACAGATCCAAGAGACCCAGTACTTC.

This clonotype was seen a single time. CDR3 nucleotides: TGTGCCAGCAGCCAACTAGCCGAGCAGTACTTC. Encoded protein: CASSQLAEQYF. The V call is TRBV14, the J call TRBJ2-7; weak D call: TRBD2 (5 bases). The germline V gene encodes CDR1 SGHDN and CDR2 FVKESK. The CDR3 runs to 11 residues. Trimming cost V 2 bases and J 6 bases, with 5 bases left between them.

The chain uses TRBV6-5 and TRBJ1-2; a weak D match, TRBD1 (5 bases). V lost 10 bases to trimming and J lost 4 bases, with 10 bases between them. From germline, CDR1 is MNHEY and CDR2 SVGAGI. The CDR3 consists of 11 residues. The CDR3 DNA reads as TGTGCCACCCTTGGGGGCTATGGCTACACCTTC. Protein: CATLGGYGYTF.

The chain employs TRBV11-2 and TRBJ2-2, with TRBD2 identical over 10 bases. CDR3 length equals 16 residues. Germline CDR1 reads SGHAT; CDR2 reads FQNNGV. Losses at the gene ends were 4 bases for V and 7 bases for J; bases not matched to a gene: 9. The CDR3 DNA reads as TGTGCCAGCAGCTCCCCAGGAGCGGGAGGGGTCGGGGAGCTGTTTTTT. Its translation: CASSSPGAGGVGELFF. The variable domain in full, completed from reference TRBV11-2 and TRBJ2-2, reads EAGVAQSPRYKIIEKRQSVAFWCNPISGHATLYWYQQILGQGPKLLIQFQNNGVVDDSQLPKDRFSAERLKGVDSTLKIQPAKLEDSAVYLCASSSPGAGGVGELFFGEGSRLTVL.

CDR3 loop: CASSVRLRTGNTEAFF. The DNA of the CDR3 is TGTGCCAGCAGCGTCCGGTTAAGGACGGGGAACACTGAAGCTTTCTTT. This sequence joins TRBV12-3 or TRBV12-4 and TRBJ1-1; D not resolved. The CDR3 runs 16 residues. The germline V and J ends were trimmed by 6 bases and 1 base, with 18 bases remaining between them.

V is TRBV29-1 and J is TRBJ1-2, with D unclear. CDR1 is SQVTM and CDR2 is ANQGSEA in the germline V gene. Between the trimmed V and J ends, which lost 7 bases and 3 bases, there was a span of 9 bases. The CDR3 contains 11 residues. CDR3 protein: CSARRDYGYTF. CDR3 DNA sequence: TGCAGCGCTCGGCGGGACTATGGCTACACCTTC.

This chain connects TRBV6-2 or TRBV6-3 to TRBJ1-2; D is ambiguous. The germline V and J ends were trimmed by 5 bases and 3 bases, with 7 bases remaining between them. The CDR3 runs to 12 residues. Per the germline V gene, CDR1 is MNHEY and CDR2 is SVGEGT. DNA for the CDR3: TGTGCCAGCAGTGGACGAGACTATGGCTACACCTTC. This encodes CASSGRDYGYTF.

The chain is built from TRBV11-1 and TRBJ2-5, with 13 bases lining up with TRBD2. Germline V CDR1 and CDR2: SGHAT, FQDESV (reference sequence). The CDR3 is made up of 18 amino acids. V gave up 4 bases and J gave up 5 bases; unmatched junction bases: 13. CDR3 coding DNA: TGTGCCAGCAGCTCGCCTGCCGGGACTAGCGGGATGAGGGAGACCCAGTACTTC. Translation gives CASSSPAGTSGMRETQYF.

The gene calls are TRBV19 and TRBJ1-1, with a tentative D call TRBD1 (6 bases). Germline V gene lookup returns CDR1 LNHDA and CDR2 SQIVND (reference sequence). V lost 6 bases to trimming and J lost 3 bases, with 8 bases between them. The CDR3 is 12 residues long. The DNA for the CDR3 is TGTGCCAGTAGGAGGGGGGACACTGAAGCTTTCTTT. As protein: CASRRGDTEAFF.

The chain links TRBV6-6 to TRBJ2-7; 9 positions match TRBD2. CDR1 and CDR2 from the germline V gene are MNHNY and SVGAGI (reference sequence). Trimming took 2 bases from V and 7 from J; bases not matched to a gene: 0. This CDR3 region has 12 residues. The CDR3, as DNA: TGTGCCAGCAGTTACGCGGGAGGGGAGCAGTACTTC. Its translation is CASSYAGGEQYF.

CDR3 residues: CASTARTGQPQHF. As DNA, the CDR3 is TGTGCCAGCACCGCTCGGACCGGTCAGCCCCAGCATTTT. This chain connects TRBV12-3 or TRBV12-4 to TRBJ1-5; D gene ambiguous. V lost 7 bases, J lost 6 bases, and 13 bases lay in between. This CDR3 spans 13 amino acids.

The chain combines TRBV6-2 or TRBV6-3 with TRBJ2-3; maybe TRBD2 (6 bases). With 7 bases removed from V and 5 bases from J, the gap between germline ends came to 19 bases. Germline CDR1 MNHEY, CDR2 SVGEGT. The CDR3 is 15 amino acids. In DNA, the CDR3 is TGTGCCAGCACCACGAGGGCGGGAACGGTAGATACGCAGTATTTT. Its translation is CASTTRAGTVDTQYF.

The V gene is TRBV7-9, the J gene TRBJ2-2; 9 bases are a match to TRBD1. V lost 10 bases to trimming and J lost 5 bases; unmatched junction nucleotides: 5. The CDR3 is 13 residues long. Germline CDR1 reads SEHNR; CDR2 reads FQNEAQ (reference sequence). In nucleotides, the CDR3 is TGTGCCAACAGGGGGCCTATTACCGGGGAGCTGTTTTTT. It codes for CANRGPITGELFF.

The J gene is TRBJ1-1, the V gene TRBV12-3 or TRBV12-4; tentative D call: TRBD1 (6 bases). Trimming pared 3 bases from V and 1 base from J, leaving 9 bases between. The CDR3 extends over 14 amino acids. This chain's CDR3 is CASSFQGPNTEAFF. DNA of the CDR3: TGTGCCAGCAGTTTTCAGGGGCCGAACACTGAAGCTTTCTTT.

The chain links TRBV3-1 to TRBJ1-1; no clear D gene. This CDR3 region has 14 residues. The germline V and J ends were trimmed by 5 bases and 0 bases, with 10 bases remaining between them. Germline V gene sequence: CDR1 LGHDT, CDR2 YNNKEL (reference sequence). The CDR3 region is CASSGTVMNTEAFF. The CDR3 bases are TGTGCCAGCAGCGGCACAGTCATGAACACTGAAGCTTTCTTT.

V gene TRBV19 combines with J gene TRBJ2-1, with a possible D match to TRBD2 (5 bases). From germline, CDR1 is LNHDA and CDR2 SQIVND (reference sequence). V lost 7 bases to trimming and J lost 3 bases, with 13 bases between them. This CDR3 is 14 amino acids long. The CDR3 DNA follows: TGTGCCAGTACGCGGAGGTCCTACTACAATGAGCAGTTCTTC. Its translation is CASTRRSYYNEQFF. The full variable domain, rest sourced from reference TRBV19 and TRBJ2-1, is DGGITQSPKYLFRKEGQNVTLSCEQNLNHDAMYWYRQDPGQGLRLIYYSQIVNDFQKGDIAEGYSVSREKKESFPLTVTSAQKNPTAFYLCASTRRSYYNEQFFGPGTRLTVL.

In this sample, this clonotype turned up once. The chain recombines TRBV18 with TRBJ1-1, with D perhaps matching TRBD1 (5 bases). Germline V gene sequence: CDR1 KGHSH, CDR2 LQKENI. The CDR3 sequence is 15 residues long. V was clipped by 2 bases and J by 1 base, with 11 bases between them. CDR3 in DNA: TGTGCCAGCTCACCAGGGGCGGGGCCGAACACTGAAGCTTTCTTT. This gives the protein CASSPGAGPNTEAFF.

The J gene is TRBJ1-5, the V gene TRBV18, with unresolved D. The V end was cut by 2 bases, the J end by 3 bases, with 11 bases between. Looked up from germline, CDR1 is KGHSH and CDR2 is LQKENI. CDR3 size: 15 residues. For the CDR3, the DNA is TGTGCCAGCTCACCAAGAACCTCTTTCAATCAGCCCCAGCATTTT. Translating it yields CASSPRTSFNQPQHF.

This sequence joins TRBV18 and TRBJ1-1, with D perhaps matching TRBD1 (5 bases). Trimming took 6 bases from V and 3 from J, leaving 11 bases between them. The CDR3 is 13 amino acids. CDR1 KGHSH and CDR2 LQKENI come from the germline V gene. The DNA for the CDR3 is TGTGCCAGCTCTCCAGGGTCTGACACTGAAGCTTTCTTT. Encoded protein: CASSPGSDTEAFF.

The chain uses TRBV18 and TRBJ1-3; D ambiguous. Germline V gene data show CDR1 as KGHSH and CDR2 as LQKENI. The V end lost 3 bases, the J end lost 0 bases, and 9 bases lay between the germline ends. The CDR3 runs 15 residues. This CDR3 reads CASSPNPHSGNTIYF. The CDR3 nucleotides read TGTGCCAGCTCACCGAACCCGCACTCTGGAAACACCATATATTTT.

The chain employs TRBV9 and TRBJ2-3; D not resolved. Germline CDR1 and CDR2: SGDLS and YYNGEE. CDR3 size: 14 residues. V was trimmed by 2 bases and J by 4 bases, leaving 11 bases between them. Here the CDR3 reads CASSVPSWADTQYF. The CDR3 DNA reads TGTGCCAGCAGCGTGCCCAGCTGGGCAGATACGCAGTATTTT. The variable domain in full, with the rest retrieved from reference TRBV9 and TRBJ2-3, is DSGVTQTPKHLITATGQRVTLRCSPRSGDLSVYWYQQSLDQGLQFLIQYYNGEERAKGNILERFSAQQFPDLHSELNLSSLELGDSALYFCASSVPSWADTQYFGPGTRLTVL.

The CDR3 loop reads CASSPRDRALSGANVLTF. In DNA, the CDR3 is TGTGCCAGCAGCCCCCGGGACAGGGCCCTCTCTGGGGCCAACGTCCTGACTTTC. The gene calls are TRBV3-1 and TRBJ2-6; 9 nucleotides agree with TRBD1. V dropped 4 bases and J dropped 0; count of bases not matched to a gene: 7. CDR1 and CDR2 from the germline V gene are LGHDT and YNNKEL (reference sequence). CDR3 size: 18 residues.

The rearrangement joins TRBV11-2 to TRBJ1-2, with D possibly TRBD1 on 6 matching bases. CDR1 is SGHAT and CDR2 is FQNNGV in the germline V gene. The CDR3 spans 11 residues. The V end was cut by 5 bases, the J end by 10 bases, with 11 bases between. CDR3 sequence (DNA): TGTGCCAGCAGCCCCAGACAGGACTACACCTTC. The encoded protein is CASSPRQDYTF.

This chain links TRBV7-2 with TRBJ2-3; D might be TRBD2 (6 bases). Trimming stripped 5 bases from V and 4 bases from J, with 13 bases between. Germline assignment: CDR1 SGHTA and CDR2 FQGNSA. CDR3 length: 14 amino acids. Written as DNA, the CDR3 is TGTGCCAGCAGCCCCGTCGGGGGACCAGATACGCAGTATTTT. Protein product: CASSPVGGPDTQYF.

CDR3: CASNRRPPVSMRYSNQPQHF. DNA of the CDR3: TGTGCCAGCAATCGTCGGCCCCCGGTGTCAATGCGCTATAGCAATCAGCCCCAGCATTTT. The chain recombines TRBV6-1 with TRBJ1-5; D not resolved. This CDR3 contains 20 residues. Deletions cut 7 bases from V and 0 bases from J, with 28 bases between. From germline, CDR1 is MNHNS and CDR2 SASEGT.